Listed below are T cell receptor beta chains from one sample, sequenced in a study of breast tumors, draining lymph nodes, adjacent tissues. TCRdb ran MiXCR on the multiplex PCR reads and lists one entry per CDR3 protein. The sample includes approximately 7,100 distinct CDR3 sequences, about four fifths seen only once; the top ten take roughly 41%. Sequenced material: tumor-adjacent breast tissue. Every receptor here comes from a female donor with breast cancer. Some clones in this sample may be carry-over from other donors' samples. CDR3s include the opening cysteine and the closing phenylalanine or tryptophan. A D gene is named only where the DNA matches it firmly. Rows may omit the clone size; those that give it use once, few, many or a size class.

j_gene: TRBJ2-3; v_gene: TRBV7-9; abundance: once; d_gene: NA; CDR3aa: CASNRQVEDTQYF; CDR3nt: TGTGCCAGTAACCGACAGGTTGAGGATACGCAGTATTTT
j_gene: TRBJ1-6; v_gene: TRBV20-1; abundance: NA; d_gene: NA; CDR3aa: CSASGGSRSSPLHF; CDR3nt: TGCAGTGCTAGTGGGGGGTCTCGCAGTTCACCCCTCCACTTT
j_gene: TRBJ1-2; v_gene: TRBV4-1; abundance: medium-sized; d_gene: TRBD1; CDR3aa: CASSQVGTDGYTF; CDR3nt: TGCGCCAGCAGCCAAGTTGGGACAGATGGCTACACCTTC
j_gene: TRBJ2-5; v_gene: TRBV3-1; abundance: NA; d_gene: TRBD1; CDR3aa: CASSQQGGQGEETQYF; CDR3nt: TGTGCCAGCAGCCAACAGGGCGGACAGGGGGAAGAGACCCAGTACTTC
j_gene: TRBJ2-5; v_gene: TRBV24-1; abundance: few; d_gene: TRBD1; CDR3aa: CATSDVPGQGQETQYF; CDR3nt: TGTGCCACCAGTGATGTCCCGGGACAGGGTCAAGAGACCCAGTACTTC
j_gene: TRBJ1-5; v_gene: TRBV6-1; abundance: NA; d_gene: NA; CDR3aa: CASTQDSYNQPQHF; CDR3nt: TGTGCCAGCACGCAGGACAGTTATAATCAGCCCCAGCATTTT
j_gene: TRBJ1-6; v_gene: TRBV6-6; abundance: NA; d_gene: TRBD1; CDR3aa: CASSYETGGSPLHF; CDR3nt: TGTGCCAGCAGTTACGAGACAGGGGGCTCACCCCTCCACTTT
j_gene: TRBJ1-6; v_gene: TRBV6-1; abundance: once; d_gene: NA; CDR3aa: CASSVILSDNSPLHF; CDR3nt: TGTGCCAGCAGTGTAATCCTGTCGGATAATTCACCCCTCCACTTT
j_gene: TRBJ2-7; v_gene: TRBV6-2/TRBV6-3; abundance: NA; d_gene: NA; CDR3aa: CASSQTLLAFDEQYF; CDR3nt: TGTGCCAGCAGCCAGACCCTCCTAGCGTTCGACGAGCAGTACTTC
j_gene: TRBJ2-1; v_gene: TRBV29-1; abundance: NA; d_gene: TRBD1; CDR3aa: CSGGTGDNEQFF; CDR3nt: TGCAGCGGAGGAACAGGGGACAATGAGCAGTTCTTC
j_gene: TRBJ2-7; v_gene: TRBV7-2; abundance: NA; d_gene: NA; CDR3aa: CASSFGQTAAYEQYF; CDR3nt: TGTGCCAGCAGCTTCGGACAGACGGCAGCCTACGAGCAGTACTTC
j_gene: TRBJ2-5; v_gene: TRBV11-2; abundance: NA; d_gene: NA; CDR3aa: CASSLESGRYQETQYF; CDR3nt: TGTGCCAGCAGCTTAGAAAGCGGAAGGTACCAAGAGACCCAGTACTTC
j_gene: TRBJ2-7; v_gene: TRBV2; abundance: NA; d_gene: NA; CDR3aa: CASSESRRTYEQYF; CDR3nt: TGTGCCAGCAGTGAGTCCAGGAGGACCTACGAGCAGTACTTC
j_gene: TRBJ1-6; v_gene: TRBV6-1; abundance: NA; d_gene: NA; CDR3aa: CASSEALGRSPLHF; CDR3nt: TGTGCCAGCAGTGAAGCTTTGGGGCGTTCACCCCTCCACTTT
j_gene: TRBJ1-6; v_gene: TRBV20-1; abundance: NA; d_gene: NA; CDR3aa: CSVVRGAGSPLHF; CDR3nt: TGCAGTGTGGTCCGGGGGGCGGGTTCACCCCTCCACTTT
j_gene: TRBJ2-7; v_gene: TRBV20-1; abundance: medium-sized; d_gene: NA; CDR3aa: CSARDRQDRYEQYF; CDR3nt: TGCAGTGCTAGAGATCGGCAGGACCGCTACGAGCAGTACTTC
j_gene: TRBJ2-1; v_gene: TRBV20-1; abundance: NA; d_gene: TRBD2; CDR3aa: CSATSSGRYNEQFF; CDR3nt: TGCAGTGCTACCTCTAGCGGGAGATACAATGAGCAGTTCTTC
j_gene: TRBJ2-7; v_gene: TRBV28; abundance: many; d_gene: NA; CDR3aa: CASGALDRGTYEQYF; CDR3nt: TGTGCCTCCGGGGCCCTTGACCGGGGAACTTACGAGCAGTACTTC
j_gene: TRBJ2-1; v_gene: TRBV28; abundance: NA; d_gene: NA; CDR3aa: CASSYPGANEQFF; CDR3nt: TGTGCCAGCAGCTACCCTGGAGCCAATGAGCAGTTCTTC
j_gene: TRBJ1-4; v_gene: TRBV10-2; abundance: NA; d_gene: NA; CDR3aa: CASSESFGEKLSF; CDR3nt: TGCGCCAGCAGTGAGTCATTTGGGGAAAAACTGTCTTTT
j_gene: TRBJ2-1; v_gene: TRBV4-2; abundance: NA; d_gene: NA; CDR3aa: CASSQDRLSNEQFF; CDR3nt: TGTGCCAGCAGCCAAGATCGGCTCTCCAATGAGCAGTTCTTC
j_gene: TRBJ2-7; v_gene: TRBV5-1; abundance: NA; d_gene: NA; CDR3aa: CASSRTDYEQYF; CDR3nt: TGCGCCAGCAGCCGGACAGACTACGAGCAGTACTTC
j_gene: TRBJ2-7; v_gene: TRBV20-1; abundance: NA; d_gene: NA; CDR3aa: CSASPRKADSSYEQYF; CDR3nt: TGCAGTGCTAGTCCTCGGAAAGCCGATAGCTCCTACGAGCAATACTTC
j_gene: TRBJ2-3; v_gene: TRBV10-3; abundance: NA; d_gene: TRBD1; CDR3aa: CAISESQGAKDTQYF; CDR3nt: TGTGCCATCAGTGAGTCCCAGGGGGCGAAGGATACGCAGTATTTT
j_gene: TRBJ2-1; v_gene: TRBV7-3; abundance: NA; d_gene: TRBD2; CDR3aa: CASQLLAGAGNEQFF; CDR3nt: TGTGCCAGCCAGCTACTCGCGGGAGCGGGGAATGAGCAGTTCTTC
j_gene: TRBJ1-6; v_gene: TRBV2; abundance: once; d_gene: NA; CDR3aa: CASLERGPSNSPLHF; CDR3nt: TGTGCCAGCCTAGAAAGGGGTCCCTCGAATTCACCCCTCCACTTT
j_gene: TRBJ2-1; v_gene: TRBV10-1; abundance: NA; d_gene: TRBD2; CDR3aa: CASSESVLAGNEQFF; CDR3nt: TGCGCCAGCAGTGAGTCGGTACTAGCGGGAAATGAGCAGTTCTTC
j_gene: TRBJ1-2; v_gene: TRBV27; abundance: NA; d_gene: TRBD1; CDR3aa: CATKTGTNYGYTF; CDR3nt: TGTGCCACCAAGACAGGGACTAACTATGGCTACACCTTC
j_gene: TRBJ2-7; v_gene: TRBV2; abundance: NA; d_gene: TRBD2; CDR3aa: CASSLAGGRYEQYF; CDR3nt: TGTGCCAGCAGTCTAGCGGGAGGTCGTTACGAGCAGTACTTC
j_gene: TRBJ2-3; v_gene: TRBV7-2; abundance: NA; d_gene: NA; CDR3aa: CASSLAGPTDTQYF; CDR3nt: TGTGCCAGCAGCTTAGCGGGCCCCACAGATACGCAGTATTTT
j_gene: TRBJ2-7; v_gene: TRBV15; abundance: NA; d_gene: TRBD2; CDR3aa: CATSREGGEQYF; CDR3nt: TGTGCCACCAGCAGAGAGGGGGGGGAGCAGTACTTC
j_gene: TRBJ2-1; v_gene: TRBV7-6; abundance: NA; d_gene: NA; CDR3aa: CASSLAQLSNEQFF; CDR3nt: TGTGCCAGCAGCTTAGCGCAACTCTCCAATGAGCAGTTCTTC